This entry is about one T cell receptor (beta chain). Its target is not known. Data came from immunoSEQ multiplex PCR; TCRdb stores just in-frame clones and leaves some out. Of approximately 130,000 clones in the sample, roughly 80% were seen once. This sample stems from a study of cytotoxic CD8 clonotypes in ibrutinib-treated CLL. Study-level background: Response samples were taken after a median of approximately 11 months on treatment, range 6 to 36.

Study-wide results and limits: Clonality, elevated at ibrutinib response, dropped back toward baseline at progression. Public clonotypes, an uncommon group, contracted or remained stable on treatment.

The CDR3 is 16 residues long. In germline, CDR1 is ENHRY, CDR2 SYGVKD. With 6 bases clipped from V and 2 bases from J, the junction kept 9 bases outside the gene matches. The genes are TRBV10-3 and TRBJ2-3; 9 nucleotides align to TRBD1. The origin of this receptor is a human donor with chronic lymphocytic leukemia. The sequences come from PBMCs, collected after 24 months of ibrutinib treatment. CDR3 region: CAIRPGTGMSTDTQYF. The DNA of the CDR3 is TGTGCCATCAGGCCCGGGACAGGGATGTCCACAGATACGCAGTATTTT.